This is a list of T cell receptor beta chains from one sample in a study of T-cell reconstitution after alpha-beta-depleted transplantation in children. Each CDR3 protein gets one entry after TCRdb re-called the PCR reads with MiXCR. The table includes 350,000 to 450,000 distinct CDR3 sequences, about 14% detected once. The sample here was PBMCs, taken from the stem cell graft. The receptors shown here come from a human donor who donated a stem cell graft to a child with Fanconi anemia. Each CDR3 is given with its conserved first and last residue. The order of the fields is CDR3 DNA, CDR3 protein, clone size, V gene, J gene, D gene. The D gene is left open where the match is weak. Expanded clones are given a class, and other clones once, few, many or no size at all.

cdr3_nt: TGTGCCAGTTATTCCGGGTCCTTTTCAACTAATGAAAAACTGTTTTTT
cdr3_aa: CASYSGSFSTNEKLFF
clone_size: few
v_call: TRBV2
j_call: TRBJ1-4
d_call: .

cdr3_nt: TGTGCCAGCAGTTTAAACTTCAATGAGCAGTTCTTC
cdr3_aa: CASSLNFNEQFF
clone_size: many
v_call: TRBV12-3/TRBV12-4
j_call: TRBJ2-1
d_call: .

cdr3_nt: TGTGCCAGCAATTTCGGGATAACTGAGTATGGCTACACCTTC
cdr3_aa: CASNFGITEYGYTF
clone_size: few
v_call: TRBV12-3/TRBV12-4
j_call: TRBJ1-2
d_call: .

cdr3_nt: TGTGCCAGCAGTCCGACTTTTCCGGGACAGAGTTATTATGGCTACACCTTC
cdr3_aa: CASSPTFPGQSYYGYTF
clone_size: few
v_call: TRBV27
j_call: TRBJ1-2
d_call: TRBD1

cdr3_nt: TGTGCCAGCAGACCCGGGACATCCACCGGGGAGCTGTTTTTT
cdr3_aa: CASRPGTSTGELFF
clone_size: .
v_call: TRBV12-3/TRBV12-4
j_call: TRBJ2-2
d_call: .

cdr3_nt: TGCGCCAGCAGCCTCGGCTCGCGGGGGGGCCTTGATACGCAGTATTTT
cdr3_aa: CASSLGSRGGLDTQYF
clone_size: many
v_call: TRBV5-1
j_call: TRBJ2-3
d_call: TRBD2

cdr3_nt: TGTGCCAGCAGCTTGGGGGGACTTTGGACTGAAGCTTTCTTT
cdr3_aa: CASSLGGLWTEAFF
clone_size: many
v_call: TRBV5-6
j_call: TRBJ1-1
d_call: .

cdr3_nt: TGTGCCAGCGGGAAGGCGGGGGGTGGAACAGATACGCAGTATTTT
cdr3_aa: CASGKAGGGTDTQYF
clone_size: many
v_call: TRBV6-1
j_call: TRBJ2-3
d_call: TRBD2

cdr3_nt: TGTGCCAGCAGCCTGGACAGGGGGGACACAGATACGCAGTATTTT
cdr3_aa: CASSLDRGDTDTQYF
clone_size: many
v_call: TRBV11-2
j_call: TRBJ2-3
d_call: TRBD1

cdr3_nt: TGTGCCAGCAGCTTATCCAGTTGGGCCGGGGAGCTGTTTTTT
cdr3_aa: CASSLSSWAGELFF
clone_size: .
v_call: TRBV7-9
j_call: TRBJ2-2
d_call: .

cdr3_nt: TGCAGCGTTGAAGGGGAGACAGGGTTATACAATGAGCAGTTCTTC
cdr3_aa: CSVEGETGLYNEQFF
clone_size: few
v_call: TRBV29-1
j_call: TRBJ2-1
d_call: TRBD1

cdr3_nt: TGTGCCAGCTCACGGATTCAGGGGGCCGATGAAAAACTGTTTTTT
cdr3_aa: CASSRIQGADEKLFF
clone_size: .
v_call: TRBV18
j_call: TRBJ1-4
d_call: TRBD1

cdr3_nt: TGTGCCAGTAAGATAGACAGTAACTATGGCTACACCTTC
cdr3_aa: CASKIDSNYGYTF
clone_size: .
v_call: TRBV6-5
j_call: TRBJ1-2
d_call: .

cdr3_nt: TGTGCCACCAGCCCGCGGAAAGGGGTCTTATCCGGTGAGCAGTTCTTC
cdr3_aa: CATSPRKGVLSGEQFF
clone_size: few
v_call: TRBV15
j_call: TRBJ2-1
d_call: .

cdr3_nt: TGTGCCAGTCTGCGGGGGGCCAGGAATGAGCAGTTCTTC
cdr3_aa: CASLRGARNEQFF
clone_size: many
v_call: TRBV12-3/TRBV12-4
j_call: TRBJ2-1
d_call: TRBD2

cdr3_nt: TGCGCCAGCAGCTTGGTGGGGGTCCGACAAGAGACCCAGTACTTC
cdr3_aa: CASSLVGVRQETQYF
clone_size: .
v_call: TRBV5-1
j_call: TRBJ2-5
d_call: .

cdr3_nt: TGCGCCAGCAGCGTGACTCTCTCCTACAATGAGCAGTTCTTC
cdr3_aa: CASSVTLSYNEQFF
clone_size: .
v_call: TRBV5-1
j_call: TRBJ2-1
d_call: .

cdr3_nt: TGCGCCAGCAGCTTGGCCGGGTCCCTAAGAACCGGGGAGCTGTTTTTT
cdr3_aa: CASSLAGSLRTGELFF
clone_size: few
v_call: TRBV5-1
j_call: TRBJ2-2
d_call: .

cdr3_nt: TGCGCCAGCAGCTGGACAGGGCGCTATGGCTACACCTTC
cdr3_aa: CASSWTGRYGYTF
clone_size: .
v_call: TRBV5-1
j_call: TRBJ1-2
d_call: TRBD1

cdr3_nt: TGTGCCAGCAGAAGACAGGGATGGATCAGACAGCCCCAGCATTTT
cdr3_aa: CASRRQGWIRQPQHF
clone_size: few
v_call: TRBV6-2/TRBV6-3
j_call: TRBJ1-5
d_call: TRBD1

cdr3_nt: TGTGCCAGCAGTTTTAACCCCCTAGCGGGGAACACCGGGGAGCTGTTTTTT
cdr3_aa: CASSFNPLAGNTGELFF
clone_size: many
v_call: TRBV6-2/TRBV6-3
j_call: TRBJ2-2
d_call: TRBD2

cdr3_nt: TGTGCCAGCAGTTTCTCTTGGGAAGGCACAGATACGCAGTATTTT
cdr3_aa: CASSFSWEGTDTQYF
clone_size: .
v_call: TRBV12-3/TRBV12-4
j_call: TRBJ2-3
d_call: .

cdr3_nt: TGTGCCAGCAGCTTCGGGGCAGGTGGGAGCACTGAAGCTTTCTTT
cdr3_aa: CASSFGAGGSTEAFF
clone_size: many
v_call: TRBV13
j_call: TRBJ1-1
d_call: .

cdr3_nt: TGTGCCAGCAGCGTAGGCACAGGGGCCGACACCGGGGAGCTGTTTTTT
cdr3_aa: CASSVGTGADTGELFF
clone_size: .
v_call: TRBV9
j_call: TRBJ2-2
d_call: TRBD1

cdr3_nt: TGTGCCAGCAGTGACAGGGACTTGCGTGGCTACACCTTC
cdr3_aa: CASSDRDLRGYTF
clone_size: .
v_call: TRBV2
j_call: TRBJ1-2
d_call: .

cdr3_nt: TGTGCCAGCAGCTCTACAGGGGAGGCTAGCACAGATACGCAGTATTTT
cdr3_aa: CASSSTGEASTDTQYF
clone_size: few
v_call: TRBV14
j_call: TRBJ2-3
d_call: .

cdr3_nt: TGCGCCAGCAGCGCCACAGGGATTAGTCGTACTGAAGCTTTCTTT
cdr3_aa: CASSATGISRTEAFF
clone_size: .
v_call: TRBV5-1
j_call: TRBJ1-1
d_call: .

cdr3_nt: TGTGCCAGTAGTATCCGGCTTGAAGCTTTCTTT
cdr3_aa: CASSIRLEAFF
clone_size: .
v_call: TRBV19
j_call: TRBJ1-1
d_call: .

cdr3_nt: TGTGCCAGCAGCCCCCGGGGACAGGTGGTAAATGAGCAGTTCTTC
cdr3_aa: CASSPRGQVVNEQFF
clone_size: few
v_call: TRBV7-6
j_call: TRBJ2-1
d_call: TRBD1

cdr3_nt: TGTGCCAGCAGCCGGGTGGGACCGCAGAGAGAAACCGGGGAGCTGTTTTTT
cdr3_aa: CASSRVGPQRETGELFF
clone_size: .
v_call: TRBV6-1
j_call: TRBJ2-2
d_call: .

cdr3_nt: TGTGCCAGCAGCCGCGGACAGAGCGAGCAGTACTTC
cdr3_aa: CASSRGQSEQYF
clone_size: few
v_call: TRBV6-5
j_call: TRBJ2-7
d_call: .

cdr3_nt: TGTGCCATCAGTAGTCTGGACGAGCAGTACTTC
cdr3_aa: CAISSLDEQYF
clone_size: few
v_call: TRBV10-3
j_call: TRBJ2-7
d_call: .

cdr3_nt: TGTGCCAGCAGCCAATGGCTGGGGGCCTTTGCTGAAGCTTTCTTT
cdr3_aa: CASSQWLGAFAEAFF
clone_size: .
v_call: TRBV16
j_call: TRBJ1-1
d_call: .

cdr3_nt: TGTGCCAGCAGCTTAAGACCGATCTATGGCTACACCTTC
cdr3_aa: CASSLRPIYGYTF
clone_size: .
v_call: TRBV7-3
j_call: TRBJ1-2
d_call: .

cdr3_nt: TGTGCCAGCAGTTTAGGGGCTGGGGGGATCAATCAGCCCCAGCATTTT
cdr3_aa: CASSLGAGGINQPQHF
clone_size: many
v_call: TRBV12-3/TRBV12-4
j_call: TRBJ1-5
d_call: .

cdr3_nt: TGTGCCAGCACCCCAAGGGGGGCTTATGGCACTGAAGCTTTCTTT
cdr3_aa: CASTPRGAYGTEAFF
clone_size: few
v_call: TRBV27
j_call: TRBJ1-1
d_call: .

cdr3_nt: TGTGCCAGCCGGGACAGCAAAGAGACCCAGTACTTC
cdr3_aa: CASRDSKETQYF
clone_size: few
v_call: TRBV6-6
j_call: TRBJ2-5
d_call: TRBD1

cdr3_nt: TGTGCCAGCTTGGATCAGGGGATGAACACTGAAGCTTTCTTT
cdr3_aa: CASLDQGMNTEAFF
clone_size: few
v_call: TRBV7-8
j_call: TRBJ1-1
d_call: .

cdr3_nt: TGTGCCAGCAGCTTAGATATTAGCGGGGGCTCAGTAAGAGATACGCAGTATTTT
cdr3_aa: CASSLDISGGSVRDTQYF
clone_size: few
v_call: TRBV7-8
j_call: TRBJ2-3
d_call: TRBD2

cdr3_nt: TGTGCCAGCAGTCCCCTCGGGACTGGCACTGAAGCTTTCTTT
cdr3_aa: CASSPLGTGTEAFF
clone_size: few
v_call: TRBV27
j_call: TRBJ1-1
d_call: .

cdr3_nt: TGCGCCAGCAGCTTGGACGGACGGGCAAGGACCCAGTACTTC
cdr3_aa: CASSLDGRARTQYF
clone_size: few
v_call: TRBV5-1
j_call: TRBJ2-5
d_call: .

cdr3_nt: TGTGCCAGCAACGAAAAACCGGGACACACGCTTGAAGCTTTCTTT
cdr3_aa: CASNEKPGHTLEAFF
clone_size: few
v_call: TRBV11-1
j_call: TRBJ1-1
d_call: .

cdr3_nt: TGTGCCAGCAGCCTCTTTAGCGGGTTGAGCTCCTACAATGAGCAGTTCTTC
cdr3_aa: CASSLFSGLSSYNEQFF
clone_size: many
v_call: TRBV5-6
j_call: TRBJ2-1
d_call: TRBD2

cdr3_nt: TGTGCCAGCAGCCACGCCCCCCGAACATACAATGAGCAGTTCTTC
cdr3_aa: CASSHAPRTYNEQFF
clone_size: many
v_call: TRBV5-4
j_call: TRBJ2-1
d_call: .

cdr3_nt: TGTGCCAGTAACAGACCGGCGGGGGCTACAGATACGCAGTATTTT
cdr3_aa: CASNRPAGATDTQYF
clone_size: .
v_call: TRBV6-2/TRBV6-3
j_call: TRBJ2-3
d_call: .

cdr3_nt: TGTGCCTGGAGTCTAGGGGGCTGGGGAGAGCAGTACTTC
cdr3_aa: CAWSLGGWGEQYF
clone_size: few
v_call: TRBV30
j_call: TRBJ2-7
d_call: TRBD1

cdr3_nt: TGTGCCAGCAGCGGGCGACCCCATGGCCCGAACACCGGGGAGCTGTTTTTT
cdr3_aa: CASSGRPHGPNTGELFF
clone_size: many
v_call: TRBV9
j_call: TRBJ2-2
d_call: .

cdr3_nt: TGCGCCAGCAGCCCCAATGTACGTGTGACTTCTGGCGAGACCCAGTACTTC
cdr3_aa: CASSPNVRVTSGETQYF
clone_size: few
v_call: TRBV5-1
j_call: TRBJ2-5
d_call: .

cdr3_nt: TGCGCCAGCAGCTTCAACAGGTTCTCCTACGAGCAGTACTTC
cdr3_aa: CASSFNRFSYEQYF
clone_size: many
v_call: TRBV5-1
j_call: TRBJ2-7
d_call: .

cdr3_nt: TGTGCCAGCAGCGCCGGACGGTATCTTGGCTACACCTTC
cdr3_aa: CASSAGRYLGYTF
clone_size: .
v_call: TRBV5-6
j_call: TRBJ1-2
d_call: .